This TCR beta chain originates from a study of OX40 agonist ivuxolimab in advanced cancers. Overall study findings and caveats: With doses of 0.1 to 3.0 mg/kg, CD4+ and CD8+ blood T cells had undergone clonal expansion by week 6.

Assay: immunoSEQ multiplex PCR; the TCRdb copy retains only in-frame clones and omits some. The table lists approximately 60,000 clones, about 80% of them singletons. A few counts support this clone. Its antigen is still unknown. The CDR3 has 16 residues. Germline V lookup: CDR1 SGHNT, CDR2 YENEEA. V dropped 5 bases and J dropped 2; count of bases not matched to a gene: 8. This TCR derives from an adult with an advanced solid tumor such as melanoma, head and neck, liver or kidney cancer. This chain uses TRBV11-3 with TRBJ2-3, with 9 bases that match TRBD2. The starting material was CD4+ or CD8+ T cells sorted from blood, obtained in a trial of the OX40 agonist ivuxolimab. CDR3: CASSLTSGSLTDTQYF. The CDR3 DNA is TGTGCCAGCAGCCTGACTAGCGGTAGCCTCACAGATACGCAGTATTTT.